This T cell receptor (beta chain) was identified in a study of T-cell reconstitution after alpha-beta-depleted transplantation in children. This clonotype was observed a handful of times. What it recognizes is unknown. This CDR3 is built from 15 residues. In germline, CDR1 is ENHRY, CDR2 SYGVKD. V was pared by 3 bases and J by 4 bases, with 14 bases between. Unique molecular identifiers were incorporated when the TCRbeta library was constructed. TCRdb itself ran the PCR reads through MiXCR, one entry per CDR3 protein. In the table there are around 580,000 distinct CDR3 sequences, 25% to 30% of which are singletons. Whole-study results and caveats: The study traced high day-60 TCRbeta diversity in some patients to surviving recipient T cells and thymic progenitors. By about two months after transplant, alpha-beta T cells reportedly arose from several hundred graft clones that had expanded. A year post-transplant, T-cell counts and diversity derived mostly from newly produced T cells.

The chain combines TRBV10-3 with TRBJ2-3, with D tentatively TRBD1 (6 bases). This receptor was obtained from a boy under three years old with Wiskott-Aldrich syndrome, due to receive a stem cell transplant. Specimen: PBMCs, collected before TCRalphabeta/CD19-depleted stem cell transplant. The CDR3 DNA reads as TGTGCCATCAGTGAAGGGCAGGGGAGCGCAGATACGCAGTATTTT. This sequence encodes CAISEGQGSADTQYF.